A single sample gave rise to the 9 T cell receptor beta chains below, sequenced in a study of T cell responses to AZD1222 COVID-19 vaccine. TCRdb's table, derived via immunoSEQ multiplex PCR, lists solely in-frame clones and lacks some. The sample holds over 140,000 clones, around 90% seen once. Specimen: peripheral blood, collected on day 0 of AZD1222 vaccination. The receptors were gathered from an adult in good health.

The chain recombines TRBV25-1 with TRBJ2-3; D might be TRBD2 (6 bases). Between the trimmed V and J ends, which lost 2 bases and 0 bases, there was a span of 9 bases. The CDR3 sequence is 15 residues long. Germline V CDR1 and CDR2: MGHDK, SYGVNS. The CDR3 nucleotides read TGTGCCAGCAGTGAAACGGGAGCTAGCACAGATACGCAGTATTTT. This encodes CASSETGASTDTQYF.

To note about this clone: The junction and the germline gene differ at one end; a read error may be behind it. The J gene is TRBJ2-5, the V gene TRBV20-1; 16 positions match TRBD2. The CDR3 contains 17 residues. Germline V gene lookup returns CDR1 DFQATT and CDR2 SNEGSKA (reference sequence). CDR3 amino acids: CCASPGTSGGAGETQYF. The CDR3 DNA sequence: TGCTGTGCTAGTCCCGGGACTAGCGGGGGGGCTGGAGAGACCCAGTACTTC.

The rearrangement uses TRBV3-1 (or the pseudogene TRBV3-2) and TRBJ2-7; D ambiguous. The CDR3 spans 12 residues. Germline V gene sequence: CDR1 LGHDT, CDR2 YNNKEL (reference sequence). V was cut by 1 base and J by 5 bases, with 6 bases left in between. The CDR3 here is CASSQGLDEQYF. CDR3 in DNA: TGTGCCAGCAGCCAAGGACTGGACGAGCAGTACTTC.

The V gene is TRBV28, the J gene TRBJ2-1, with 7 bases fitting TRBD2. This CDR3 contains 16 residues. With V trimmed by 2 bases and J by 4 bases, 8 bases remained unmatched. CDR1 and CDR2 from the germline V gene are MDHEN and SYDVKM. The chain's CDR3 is CASSLRLAQPYNEQFF. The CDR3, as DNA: TGTGCCAGCAGTTTAAGACTAGCCCAACCTTACAATGAGCAGTTCTTC.

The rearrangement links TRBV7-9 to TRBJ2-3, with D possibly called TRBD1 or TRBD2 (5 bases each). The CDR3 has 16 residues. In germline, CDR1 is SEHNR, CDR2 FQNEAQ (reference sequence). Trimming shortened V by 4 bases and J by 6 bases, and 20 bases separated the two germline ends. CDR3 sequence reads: CASSYGEWGTGDTQYF. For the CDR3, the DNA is TGTGCCAGCAGCTATGGCGAATGGGGGACGGGCGATACGCAGTATTTT. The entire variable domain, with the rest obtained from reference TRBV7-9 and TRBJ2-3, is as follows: DTGVSQNPRHKITKRGQNVTFRCDPISEHNRLYWYRQTLGQGPEFLTYFQNEAQLEKSRLLSDRFSAERPKGSFSTLEIQRTEQGDSAMYLCASSYGEWGTGDTQYFGPGTRLTVL.

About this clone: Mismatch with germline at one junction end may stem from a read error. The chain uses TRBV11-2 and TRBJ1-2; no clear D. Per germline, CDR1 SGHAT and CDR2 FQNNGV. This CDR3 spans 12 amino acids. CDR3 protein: CASSLDRRVPAF. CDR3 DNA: TGTGCCAGCAGCTTAGATCGTCGGGTCCCAGCCTTC.

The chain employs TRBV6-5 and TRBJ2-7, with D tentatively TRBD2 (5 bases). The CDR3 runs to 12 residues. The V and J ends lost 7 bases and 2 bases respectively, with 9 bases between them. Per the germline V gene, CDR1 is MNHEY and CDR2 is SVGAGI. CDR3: CASTGSAYEQYF. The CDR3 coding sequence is TGTGCCAGCACGGGGTCCGCCTACGAGCAGTACTTC.

This CDR3 reads CASSPRVGYGYTF. The CDR3 bases are TGTGCCAGCAGTCCCCGGGTAGGCTATGGCTACACCTTC. This chain joins TRBV28 and TRBJ1-2; no definite D call. This CDR3 has 13 residues. Germline V gives CDR1 MDHEN, CDR2 SYDVKM. V was cut by 5 bases and J by 4 bases, with 11 bases left in between.

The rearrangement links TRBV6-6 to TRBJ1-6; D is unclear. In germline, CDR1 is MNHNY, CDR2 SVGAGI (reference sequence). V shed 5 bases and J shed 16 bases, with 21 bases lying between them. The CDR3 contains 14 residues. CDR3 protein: CASSRRGAPGALHF. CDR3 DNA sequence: TGTGCCAGCAGTCGCCGCGGAGCTCCAGGTGCTCTCCACTTT.